This T cell receptor beta chain originates from a study of cytotoxic CD8 clonotypes in ibrutinib-treated CLL. In germline, CDR1 is MGHDK, CDR2 SYGVNS. The CDR3 runs to 13 residues. Trimming pared 0 bases from V and 3 bases from J, leaving 5 bases between. TCRdb's copy holds only in-frame clones and misses some; the assay was immunoSEQ multiplex PCR. The data hold about 160,000 clones, with around 80% observed a single time. Material: PBMCs, obtained after 24 months of ibrutinib treatment. This sequence originates from a human donor with chronic lymphocytic leukemia. The chain couples TRBV25-1 to TRBJ2-5; weak D call: TRBD2 (5 bases). CDR3 sequence: CASSEYGEETQYF. DNA of the CDR3: TGTGCCAGCAGTGAATACGGGGAAGAGACCCAGTACTTC.